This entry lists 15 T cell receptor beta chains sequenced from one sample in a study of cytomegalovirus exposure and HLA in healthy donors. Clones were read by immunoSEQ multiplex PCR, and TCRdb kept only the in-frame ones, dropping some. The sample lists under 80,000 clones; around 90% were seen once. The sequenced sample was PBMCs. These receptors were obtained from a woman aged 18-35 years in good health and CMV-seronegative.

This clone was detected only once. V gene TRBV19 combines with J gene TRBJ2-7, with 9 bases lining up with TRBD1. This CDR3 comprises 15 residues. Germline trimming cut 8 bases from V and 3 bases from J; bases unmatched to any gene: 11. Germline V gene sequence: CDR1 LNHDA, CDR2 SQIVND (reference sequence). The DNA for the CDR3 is TGTGCCAGTCGACCTACCGGGACAGGGATCTACGAGCAGTACTTC. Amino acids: CASRPTGTGIYEQYF.

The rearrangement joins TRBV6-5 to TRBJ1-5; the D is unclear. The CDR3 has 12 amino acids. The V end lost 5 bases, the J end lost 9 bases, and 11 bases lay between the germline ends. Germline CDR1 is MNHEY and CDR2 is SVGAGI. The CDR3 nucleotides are TGTGCCAGCAGTGATCATCGGAGGCCCCAGCATTTT. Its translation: CASSDHRRPQHF.

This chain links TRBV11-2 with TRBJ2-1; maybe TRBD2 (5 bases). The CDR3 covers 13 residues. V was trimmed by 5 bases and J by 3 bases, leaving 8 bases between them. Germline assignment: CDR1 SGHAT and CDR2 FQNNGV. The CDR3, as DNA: TGTGCCAGCAGCACGACTATCTACAATGAGCAGTTCTTC. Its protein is CASSTTIYNEQFF.

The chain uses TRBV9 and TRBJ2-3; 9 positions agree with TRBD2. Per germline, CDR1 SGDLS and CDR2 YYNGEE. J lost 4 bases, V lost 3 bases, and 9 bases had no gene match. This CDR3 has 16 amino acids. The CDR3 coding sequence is TGTGCCAGCAGCGACCTCATTGCGGGGGGGGCAGATACGCAGTATTTT. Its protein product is CASSDLIAGGADTQYF.

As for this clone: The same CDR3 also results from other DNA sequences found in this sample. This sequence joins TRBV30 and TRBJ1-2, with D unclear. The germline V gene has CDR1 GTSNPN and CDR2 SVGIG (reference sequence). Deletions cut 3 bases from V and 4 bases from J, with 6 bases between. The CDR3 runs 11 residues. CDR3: CAWSALYGYTF. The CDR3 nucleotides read TGTGCCTGGAGCGCACTCTATGGCTACACCTTC. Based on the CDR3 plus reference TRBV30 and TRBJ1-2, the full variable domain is SQTIHQWPATLVQPVGSPLSLECTVEGTSNPNLYWYRQAAGRGLQLLFYSVGIGQISSEVPQNLSASRPQDRQFILSSKKLLLSDSGFYLCAWSALYGYTFGSGTRLTVV.

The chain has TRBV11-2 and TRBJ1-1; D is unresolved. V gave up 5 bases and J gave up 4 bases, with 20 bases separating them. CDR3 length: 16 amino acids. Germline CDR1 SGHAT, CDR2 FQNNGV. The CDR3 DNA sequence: TGTGCCAGCAGCCATACATTCCGGCCCCGGGGCACTGAAGCTTTCTTT. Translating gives CASSHTFRPRGTEAFF.

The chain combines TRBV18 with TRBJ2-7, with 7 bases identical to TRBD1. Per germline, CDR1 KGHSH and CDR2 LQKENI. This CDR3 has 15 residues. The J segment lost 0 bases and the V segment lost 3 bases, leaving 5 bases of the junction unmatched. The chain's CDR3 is CASSPQRGPSYEQYF. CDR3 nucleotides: TGTGCCAGCTCACCTCAAAGGGGGCCCTCCTACGAGCAGTACTTC.

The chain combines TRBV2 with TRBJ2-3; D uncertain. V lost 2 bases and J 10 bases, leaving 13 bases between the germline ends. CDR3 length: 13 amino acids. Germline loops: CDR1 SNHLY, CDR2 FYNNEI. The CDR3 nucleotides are TGTGCCAGCAGTGAAATCCCGGCCAGGCCGCAGTATTTT. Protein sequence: CASSEIPARPQYF.

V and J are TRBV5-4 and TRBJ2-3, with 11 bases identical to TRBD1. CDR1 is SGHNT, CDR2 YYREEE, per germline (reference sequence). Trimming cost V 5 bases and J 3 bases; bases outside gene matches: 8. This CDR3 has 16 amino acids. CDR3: CASSFPGTGGTDTQYF. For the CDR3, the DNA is TGTGCCAGCAGTTTTCCCGGGACAGGGGGTACAGATACGCAGTATTTT.

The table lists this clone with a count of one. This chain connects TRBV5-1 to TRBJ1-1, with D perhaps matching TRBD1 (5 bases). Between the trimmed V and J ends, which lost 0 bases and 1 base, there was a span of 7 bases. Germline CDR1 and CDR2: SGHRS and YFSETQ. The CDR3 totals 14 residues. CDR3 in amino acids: CASSLGQPNTEAFF. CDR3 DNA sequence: TGCGCCAGCAGCTTGGGACAGCCGAACACTGAAGCTTTCTTT.

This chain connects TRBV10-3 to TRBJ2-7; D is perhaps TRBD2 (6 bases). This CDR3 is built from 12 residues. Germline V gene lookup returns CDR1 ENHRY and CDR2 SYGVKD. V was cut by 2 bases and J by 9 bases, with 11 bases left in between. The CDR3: CAISEGLGGQYF. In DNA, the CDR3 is TGTGCCATCAGTGAGGGTCTGGGGGGGCAGTACTTC.

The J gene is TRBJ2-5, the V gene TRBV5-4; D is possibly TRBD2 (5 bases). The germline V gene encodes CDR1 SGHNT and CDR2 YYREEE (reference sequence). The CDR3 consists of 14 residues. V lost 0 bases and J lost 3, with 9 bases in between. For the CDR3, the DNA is TGTGCCAGCAGCTTGGGAGGGATGAAAGAGACCCAGTACTTC. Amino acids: CASSLGGMKETQYF.

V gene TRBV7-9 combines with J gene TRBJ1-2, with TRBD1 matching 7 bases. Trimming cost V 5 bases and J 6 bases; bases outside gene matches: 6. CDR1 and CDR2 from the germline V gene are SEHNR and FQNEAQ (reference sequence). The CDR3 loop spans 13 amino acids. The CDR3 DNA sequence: TGTGCCAGCAGCATTCAGGGGGAGGATGGCTACACCTTC. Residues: CASSIQGEDGYTF.

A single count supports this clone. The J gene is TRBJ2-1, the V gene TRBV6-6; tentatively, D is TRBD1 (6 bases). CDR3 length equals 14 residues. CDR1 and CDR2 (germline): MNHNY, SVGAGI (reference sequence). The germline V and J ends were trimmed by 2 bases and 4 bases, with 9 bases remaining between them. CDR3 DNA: TGTGCCAGCAGTTACCAGGGGCTTTACAATGAGCAGTTCTTC. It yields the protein CASSYQGLYNEQFF.

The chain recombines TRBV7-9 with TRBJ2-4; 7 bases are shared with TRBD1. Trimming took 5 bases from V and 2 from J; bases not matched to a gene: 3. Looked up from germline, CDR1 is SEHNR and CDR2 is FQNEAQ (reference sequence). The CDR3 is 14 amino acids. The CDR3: CASSEGQTKNIQYF. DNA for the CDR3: TGTGCCAGCAGCGAGGGACAGACCAAAAACATTCAGTACTTC.